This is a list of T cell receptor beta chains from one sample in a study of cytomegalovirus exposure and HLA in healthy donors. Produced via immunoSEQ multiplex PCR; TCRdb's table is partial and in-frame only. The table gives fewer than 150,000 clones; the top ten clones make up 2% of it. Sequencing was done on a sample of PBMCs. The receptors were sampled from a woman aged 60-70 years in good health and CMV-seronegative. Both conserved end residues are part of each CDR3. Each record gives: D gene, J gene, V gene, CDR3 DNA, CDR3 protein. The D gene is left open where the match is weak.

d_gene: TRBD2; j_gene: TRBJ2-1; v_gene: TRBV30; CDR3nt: TGTGCCTGGAGTGTAGCACGGGGGGGTTACGAGCAGTTCTTC; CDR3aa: CAWSVARGGYEQFF
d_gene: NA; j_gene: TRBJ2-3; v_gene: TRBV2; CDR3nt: TGTGCCAGCAGTGAAGGGAGCCCCGGCACAGATACGCAGTATTTT; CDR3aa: CASSEGSPGTDTQYF
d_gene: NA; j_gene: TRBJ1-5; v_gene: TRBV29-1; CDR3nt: TGCAGCGTTGAGCCCGGGATTGGTCAGCCCCAGCATTTT; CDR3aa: CSVEPGIGQPQHF
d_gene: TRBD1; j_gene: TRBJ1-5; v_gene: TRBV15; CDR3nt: TGTGCCACCAGCACTCTGGGACAGGTGGCGAGCAATCAGCCCCAGCATTTT; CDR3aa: CATSTLGQVASNQPQHF
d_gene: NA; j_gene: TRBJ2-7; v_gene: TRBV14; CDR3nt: TGTGCCAGCAGCCAAGATCCTAGAACTACAGGTTTTAGCTACGAGCAGTACTTC; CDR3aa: CASSQDPRTTGFSYEQYF
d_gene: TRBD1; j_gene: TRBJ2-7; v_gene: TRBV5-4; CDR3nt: TGTGCCAGCAGCTCACCGGGACAGGGTTACGAGCAGTACTTC; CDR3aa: CASSSPGQGYEQYF
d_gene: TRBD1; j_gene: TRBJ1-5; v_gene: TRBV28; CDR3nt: TGTGCCAGCAGTTCGCGACAGGGGGCGGGTCAGCCCCAGCATTTT; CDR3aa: CASSSRQGAGQPQHF
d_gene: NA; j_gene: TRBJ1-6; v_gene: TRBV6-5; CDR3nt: TGTGCCAGCAGTATACAGGGACGTAATTCACCCCTCCACTTT; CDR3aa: CASSIQGRNSPLHF
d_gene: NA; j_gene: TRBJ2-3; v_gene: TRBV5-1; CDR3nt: TGCGCCAGCAGCTTGGGGGGCGGCACAGATACGCAGTATTTT; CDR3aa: CASSLGGGTDTQYF
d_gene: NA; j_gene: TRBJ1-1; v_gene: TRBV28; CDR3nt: TGTGCCAGCAGTTTATGGGGGCAGGCTGAAGCTTTCTTT; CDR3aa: CASSLWGQAEAFF
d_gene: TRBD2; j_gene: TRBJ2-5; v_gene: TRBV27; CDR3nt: TGTGCCAGCAGCTTATGGGCTAGCGGGACGGAGACCCAGTACTTC; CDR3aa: CASSLWASGTETQYF
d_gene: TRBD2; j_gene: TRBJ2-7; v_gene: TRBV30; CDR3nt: TGTGCCTGGAGTGTAGGGTGGACTAGCGGGAGTACCTACGAGCAGTACTTC; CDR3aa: CAWSVGWTSGSTYEQYF
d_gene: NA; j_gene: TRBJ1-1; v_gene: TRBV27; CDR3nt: TGTGCCAGCAGCCCCCAGATCGGGTATGCTTTCTTT; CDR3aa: CASSPQIGYAFF
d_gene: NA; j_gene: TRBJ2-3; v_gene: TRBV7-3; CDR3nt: TGTGCCAGCAGCTTAACAACTAGCCGGACAGATACGCAGTATTTT; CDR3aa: CASSLTTSRTDTQYF
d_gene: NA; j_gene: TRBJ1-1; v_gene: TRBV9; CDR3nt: TGTGCCAGCAGCGTAGGACATGGGGGGAGTGAAACTGAAGCTTTCTTT; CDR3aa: CASSVGHGGSETEAFF
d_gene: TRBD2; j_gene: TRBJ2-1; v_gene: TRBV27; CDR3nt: TGTGCCAGCAGTTTTGCCAGCGGGAGAGCTAATGAGCAGTTCTTC; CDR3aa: CASSFASGRANEQFF
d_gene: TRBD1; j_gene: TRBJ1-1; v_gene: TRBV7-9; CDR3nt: TGTGCCAGCAGCGCCCGGGGGACAGCGAACACTGAAGCTTTCTTT; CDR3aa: CASSARGTANTEAFF
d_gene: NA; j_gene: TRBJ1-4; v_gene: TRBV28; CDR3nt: TGTGCCAGCAGTTTGCTGGGAGTCATTGAGGAAAAACTGTTTTTT; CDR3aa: CASSLLGVIEEKLFF
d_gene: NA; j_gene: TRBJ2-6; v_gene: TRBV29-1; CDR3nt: TGCAGCGTCCTCTCGATGGGTCTACAGAGTACCGGGGCCAACGTCCTGACTTTC; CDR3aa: CSVLSMGLQSTGANVLTF
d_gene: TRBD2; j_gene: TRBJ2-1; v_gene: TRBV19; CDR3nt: TGTGCCAGTAGTATATGGGCGGGAGGGTCGTACAATGAGCAGTTCTTC; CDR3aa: CASSIWAGGSYNEQFF
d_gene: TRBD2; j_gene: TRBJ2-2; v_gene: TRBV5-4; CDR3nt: TGTGCCAGCAGCTTGGGTCTAGCGGGAGGGACGACCGGGGAGCTGTTTTTT; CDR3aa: CASSLGLAGGTTGELFF
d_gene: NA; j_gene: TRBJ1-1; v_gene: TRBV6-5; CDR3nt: TGTGCCAGCAGTGACTTACGCGCTGAAGCTTTCTTT; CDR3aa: CASSDLRAEAFF
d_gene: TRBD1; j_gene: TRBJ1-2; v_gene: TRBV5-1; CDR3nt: TGCGCCAGCAGCACAAGGACAGGCGGCGTAAGTGGCTACACCTTC; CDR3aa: CASSTRTGGVSGYTF
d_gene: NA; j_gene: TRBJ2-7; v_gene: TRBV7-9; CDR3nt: TGTGCCAGCAGCTTAGTGGCTGGCGGGGGCGCCTACGAGCAGTACTTC; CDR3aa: CASSLVAGGGAYEQYF
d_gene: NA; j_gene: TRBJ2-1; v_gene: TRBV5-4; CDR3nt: TGTGCCAGCAGCTTGGTGGGAGCGGGCAATGAGCAGTTCTTC; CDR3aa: CASSLVGAGNEQFF
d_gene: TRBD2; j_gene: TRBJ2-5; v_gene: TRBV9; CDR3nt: TGTGCCAGCAACCTAGCGGGAGGGGAGACCCAGTACTTC; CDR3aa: CASNLAGGETQYF
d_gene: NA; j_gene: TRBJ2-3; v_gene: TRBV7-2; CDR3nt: TGTGCCAGCAGCTTCTCTCAGAGCACAGATACGCAGTATTTT; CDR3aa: CASSFSQSTDTQYF
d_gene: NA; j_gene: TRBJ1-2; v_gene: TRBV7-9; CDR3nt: TGTGCCAGCAGCTTAGGTTGGCAGGGGTTTAGCTATGGCTACACCTTC; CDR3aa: CASSLGWQGFSYGYTF
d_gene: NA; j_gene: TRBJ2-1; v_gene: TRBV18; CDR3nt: TGTGCCAGCTCACCCTGGGGAGGCGATTGGGATGAGCAGTTCTTC; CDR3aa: CASSPWGGDWDEQFF
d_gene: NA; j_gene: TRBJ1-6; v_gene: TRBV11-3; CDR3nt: TGTGCCAGCAGCAAGGACGGGGGTAATTCACCCCTCCACTTT; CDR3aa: CASSKDGGNSPLHF
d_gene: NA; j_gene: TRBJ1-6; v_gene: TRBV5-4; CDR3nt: TGTGCCAGCAGCTTTCTCGAGAATTCACCCCTCCACTTT; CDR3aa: CASSFLENSPLHF